Each of the 24 T cell receptor beta chains below was sequenced from the same sample in a study of Ad26.COV2.S vaccination and SARS-CoV-2 variants (dated by TCRdb to about 2021). Read against the paper, the sample's treatment or condition label means: around 19 received Ad26.COV2.S at low or high dose, single or two shots; roughly five received placebo; per-sample allocation not given. For vaccine and placebo recipients, repertoires were sequenced using samples collected on day 63 after the first injection. Libraries were built with the immunoSEQ multiplex PCR assay. Not all clones reach the TCRdb copy of this immuneACCESS table, which keeps in-frame sequences only. Checked studies attribute under half of the gap to unresolved V genes and leave the rest unexplained. The sample table records over 400,000 clones; roughly 89% of these occur just once. About 2.5% of the sample comes from the top ten.

The sequencing here drew on peripheral blood, taken in a trial of Ad26.COV2.S vaccine versus placebo. The receptor set was obtained from a person between 18 and 65 years old who received the Ad26.COV2.S COVID-19 vaccine or a placebo.

A few counts support this clone. The chain employs TRBV5-6 and TRBJ2-3; no firm D call. V was trimmed by 1 base and J by 2 bases, leaving 11 bases between them. The CDR3 spans 15 residues. CDR1 and CDR2 (germline): SGHDT, YYEEEE. The CDR3 DNA sequence: TGTGCCAGCAGCTTGTTAAGCTCTAACACAGATACGCAGTATTTT. Amino acid sequence: CASSLLSSNTDTQYF.

The chain is built from TRBV19 and TRBJ2-1; 9 bases match TRBD2. CDR3 length: 21 residues. The J segment lost 8 bases and the V segment lost 2 bases, leaving 25 bases of the junction unmatched. Germline V gene sequence: CDR1 LNHDA, CDR2 SQIVND (reference sequence). The DNA of the CDR3 is TGTGCCAGTAGTATAAGGGCGCTGATCCCGGGAATAGCGGGGGCTGCTTATGAGCAGTTCTTC. It codes for CASSIRALIPGIAGAAYEQFF. Based on the CDR3 plus reference TRBV19 and TRBJ2-1, the full variable domain is DGGITQSPKYLFRKEGQNVTLSCEQNLNHDAMYWYRQDPGQGLRLIYYSQIVNDFQKGDIAEGYSVSREKKESFPLTVTSAQKNPTAFYLCASSIRALIPGIAGAAYEQFFGPGTRLTVL.

The rearrangement links TRBV6-5 to TRBJ1-4; D not resolved. Trimming left V 5 bases short and J 4 bases short, with 8 bases between. This CDR3 has 13 residues. Germline CDR1 reads MNHEY; CDR2 reads SVGAGI. The CDR3 coding sequence is TGTGCCAGCAGTCGGACGGATAATGAAAAACTGTTTTTT. It encodes CASSRTDNEKLFF.

V is TRBV7-9 and J is TRBJ2-5; 10 nucleotides match TRBD2. This CDR3 comprises 15 residues. Unmatched junction bases numbered 7, after V lost 5 bases and J lost 4 bases. In germline, CDR1 is SEHNR, CDR2 FQNEAQ (reference sequence). In DNA, the CDR3 is TGTGCCAGCAGCCCTAGCGGGGGAGGAGGAGAGACCCAGTACTTC. It translates to CASSPSGGGGETQYF.

The CDR3 protein is CSALAGEQYF. The CDR3 nucleotides are TGCAGCGCACTAGCGGGGGAGCAGTACTTC. The chain joins TRBV29-1 to TRBJ2-7; 10 bases are a match to TRBD2. The CDR3 loop spans 10 amino acids. Trimming took 7 bases from V and 7 from J; bases not matched to a gene: 1. Germline V CDR1 and CDR2: SQVTM, ANQGSEA.

The rearrangement uses TRBV12-3 or TRBV12-4 and TRBJ2-1, with D uncertain. Trimming took off 4 bases at V and 10 bases at J, with 11 bases between the two ends. This CDR3 is 12 amino acids long. CDR3 sequence (DNA): TGTGCCAGCAGTTGGGATGCCCGGGAGCAGTTCTTC. Translation gives CASSWDAREQFF.

The chain links TRBV11-2 to TRBJ2-7; 7 bases align to TRBD1. This CDR3 is 13 amino acids long. Losses at the gene ends were 4 bases for V and 2 bases for J; bases not matched to a gene: 2. CDR1 is SGHAT, CDR2 FQNNGV, per germline. As DNA, the CDR3 is TGTGCCAGCAGCTGGACAGGCGCCTACGAGCAGTACTTC. Translated: CASSWTGAYEQYF.

The count of this clone is one. The rearrangement uses TRBV24-1 and TRBJ2-3, with D uncertain. The CDR3 loop spans 14 amino acids. CDR1 KGHDR and CDR2 SFDVKD come from the germline V gene. The V gene lost 1 base and the J gene lost 5 bases, with 9 bases spanning the gap. This CDR3 is CATSDLRRRDTQYF. As DNA, the CDR3 is TGTGCCACCAGTGATTTAAGGCGGAGAGATACGCAGTATTTT.

This chain connects TRBV5-1 to TRBJ2-2, with 8 positions matching TRBD2. The CDR3 has 14 amino acids. V shed 8 bases, J shed 2 bases, and the junction held 5 bases outside the gene matches. Germline V lookup: CDR1 SGHRS, CDR2 YFSETQ. CDR3: CASRSGINTGELFF. CDR3 in DNA: TGCGCCAGTCGTAGCGGGATAAACACCGGGGAGCTGTTTTTT.

The V and J genes are TRBV25-1 and TRBJ2-7, with no clear D. V lost 2 bases to trimming and J lost 5 bases, with 7 bases between them. The CDR3 length is 12 residues. CDR1 is MGHDK and CDR2 is SYGVNS in the germline V gene. The CDR3 loop reads CASSEGLHEQYF. CDR3 DNA: TGTGCCAGCAGTGAAGGGCTCCACGAGCAGTACTTC.

The CDR3 sequence is CAISETGQETQYF. CDR3 DNA sequence: TGTGCCATCAGTGAGACAGGTCAAGAGACCCAGTACTTC. The J gene is TRBJ2-5, the V gene TRBV10-3, with D possibly TRBD1 on 5 matching bases. Germline V gene data show CDR1 as ENHRY and CDR2 as SYGVKD. V was shortened by 2 bases and J by 2 bases, with 6 bases between the two germline ends. The CDR3 length is 13 residues.

This chain connects TRBV28 to TRBJ2-5; 9 bases match TRBD1. Trimming at V came to 5 bases and at J to 2 bases, leaving 6 bases not matched to a gene. Germline V gives CDR1 MDHEN, CDR2 SYDVKM. The CDR3 covers 15 residues. Here the CDR3 DNA reads TGTGCCAGCAGTGCACCGGGACAGGGACAAGAGACCCAGTACTTC. Its protein is CASSAPGQGQETQYF.

This clone was detected a few times. Within the sample, other DNA sequences also encode this same CDR3. The chain links TRBV28 to TRBJ1-2, with a weak D call TRBD1 (5 bases). The germline CDR1 and CDR2 sequences are MDHEN and SYDVKM. This CDR3 contains 13 residues. Trimming removed 3 bases at V and 8 bases at J, with 13 bases between. The CDR3 loop reads CASSLGQGYGYTF. The CDR3 DNA follows: TGTGCCAGCAGTTTGGGCCAGGGTTACGGCTACACCTTC.

V is TRBV5-1 and J is TRBJ2-5; D is perhaps TRBD1 (6 bases). V was clipped by 0 bases and J by 1 base, with 10 bases between them. Germline loops: CDR1 SGHRS, CDR2 YFSETQ. The CDR3 spans 15 residues. The CDR3 sequence: CASSLGSTGQETQYF. CDR3 in DNA: TGCGCCAGCAGCTTGGGGTCGACAGGCCAAGAGACCCAGTACTTC.

The chain has TRBV7-8 and TRBJ2-3; 7 bases line up with TRBD1. The germline V gene encodes CDR1 SGHVS and CDR2 FQNEAQ. The V and J ends lost 5 bases and 0 bases, in that order; junction bases with no gene match: 8. The CDR3 extends over 16 amino acids. The CDR3 DNA sequence: TGTGCCAGCAGCGGCGACAGGGTCACTAGCACAGATACGCAGTATTTT. It encodes CASSGDRVTSTDTQYF.

This chain connects TRBV10-3 to TRBJ1-4; TRBD1 matches 9 bases. The CDR3 contains 13 residues. J gave up 7 bases and V 9 bases, and 6 bases lay outside the gene matches. CDR1 and CDR2 from the germline V gene are ENHRY and SYGVKD. The CDR3, as DNA: TGTGCCATACAGCGGGACAGGGCTGAAAAACTGTTTTTT. It is translated as CAIQRDRAEKLFF.

This clone occurred a few times. V and J are TRBV6-2 or TRBV6-3 and TRBJ2-7, with D perhaps matching TRBD1 (6 bases). The ends were cut back, 2 bases at V and 5 bases at J, with 13 bases in the middle. The CDR3 extends over 14 amino acids. Germline V lookup: CDR1 MNHEY, CDR2 SVGEGT. This CDR3 is CASSYQGTLDEQYV. DNA of the CDR3: TGTGCCAGCAGTTACCAAGGGACATTGGACGAGCAGTACGTC.

This clone was detected a few times. The chain couples TRBV6-2 or TRBV6-3 to TRBJ2-5; TRBD2 might be the D (6 bases). CDR1 and CDR2 (germline): MNHEY, SVGEGT. This CDR3 spans 14 amino acids. Trimming removed 5 bases at V and 1 base at J, with 11 bases between. The DNA of the CDR3 is TGTGCCAGCAGTCCGACTAGGTTCCAAGAGACCCAGTACTTC. Encoded protein: CASSPTRFQETQYF.

The V and J genes are TRBV7-7 and TRBJ2-2; unclear D gene. The CDR3 is 17 amino acids. Germline assignment: CDR1 SSHAT and CDR2 FNYEAQ (reference sequence). The V and J ends lost 5 bases and 3 bases respectively, with 19 bases between them. As DNA, the CDR3 is TGTGCCAGCAGCACAAAAGGCGACCCTGGAGACACCGGGGAGCTGTTTTTT. Translated: CASSTKGDPGDTGELFF.

This clone turned up a few times. The chain uses TRBV7-2 and TRBJ2-7, with a weak D call TRBD1 (6 bases). V lost 2 bases to trimming and J lost 1 base, with 12 bases between them. CDR1 is SGHTA and CDR2 is FQGNSA in the germline V gene. The CDR3 has 15 residues. CDR3 sequence: CASSLWFRGSYEQYF. CDR3 sequence (DNA): TGTGCCAGCAGCTTATGGTTTAGGGGGTCCTACGAGCAGTACTTC.

The rearrangement uses TRBV6-5 and TRBJ1-2, with a weak D call TRBD1 (6 bases). CDR3 length equals 14 residues. Trimming stripped 6 bases from V and 0 bases from J, with 11 bases between. The germline CDR1 and CDR2 sequences are MNHEY and SVGAGI. The CDR3 sequence: CASRDNRANYGYTF. The CDR3 DNA sequence: TGTGCCAGCAGGGACAACAGGGCTAACTATGGCTACACCTTC.

The CDR3 nucleotides are TGTGCCAGCAGCTCCTGGGCGGTGTATGAGACCCAGTACTTC. It codes for CASSSWAVYETQYF. The chain is built from TRBV5-4 and TRBJ2-5; D gene uncertain. V lost 3 bases and J lost 5, with 14 bases in between. This CDR3 region has 14 residues. In germline, CDR1 is SGHNT, CDR2 YYREEE (reference sequence). Based on the CDR3 plus reference TRBV5-4 and TRBJ2-5, the full variable domain is ETGVTQSPTHLIKTRGQQVTLRCSSQSGHNTVSWYQQALGQGPQFIFQYYREEENGRGNFPPRFSGLQFPNYSSELNVNALELDDSALYLCASSSWAVYETQYFGPGTRLLVL.

J is TRBJ1-1 and V is TRBV27, with a tentative D call TRBD1 (6 bases). Trimming removed 7 bases at V and 8 bases at J, with 26 bases between. This CDR3 region has 16 residues. Germline values: CDR1 MNHEY, CDR2 SMNVEV (reference sequence). CDR3 DNA sequence: TGTGCCAGCATCCCGGGGCAGGGGTCATCCTTGGAGGAAGCTTTCTTT. Its protein is CASIPGQGSSLEEAFF.

V and J are TRBV2 and TRBJ1-2, with 12 bases identical to TRBD1. J lost 11 bases, V lost 4 bases, and 5 bases had no gene match. There are 13 residues in the CDR3. Germline CDR1 and CDR2: SNHLY and FYNNEI. This CDR3 is CASSVRDRGRYTF. The CDR3 DNA reads TGTGCCAGCAGTGTCCGGGACAGGGGGCGGTACACCTTC.